Below, 20 T cell receptor beta chains from the same sample are listed, as sequenced in a study of blood T cell repertoires in COVID-19 (dated by TCRdb to 2018 to 2020). Libraries were built with the immunoSEQ multiplex PCR assay. TCRdb retrieved this table from immuneACCESS and kept in-frame rearrangements only. Not all clones are present; in checked studies, unresolved V genes account for under half, and no reason is known for the remainder. The sample table shows approximately 68,000 clones, and approximately 80% are seen once. Roughly 6% of the sample comes from the top ten. Sequencing was done on a sample of peripheral blood. These receptor sequences come from a woman aged 55-70 years with acute or convalescent COVID-19.

The chain has TRBV5-6 and TRBJ2-1, with 13 bases matching TRBD2. The germline V gene encodes CDR1 SGHDT and CDR2 YYEEEE. Losses at the gene ends were 5 bases for V and 0 bases for J; bases not matched to a gene: 11. The CDR3 spans 19 residues. CDR3: CASRLPGLAGRSSYNEQFF. CDR3 nucleotides: TGTGCCAGCAGACTCCCGGGACTAGCGGGGAGGAGCTCCTACAATGAGCAGTTCTTC.

The chain joins TRBV20-1 to TRBJ1-1, with TRBD1 as a possible D gene (5 bases). The germline V and J ends were trimmed by 3 bases and 7 bases, with 18 bases remaining between them. Germline V gene sequence: CDR1 DFQATT, CDR2 SNEGSKA (reference sequence). The CDR3 spans 14 residues. In nucleotides, the CDR3 is TGCAGTGCTAGTGAGCCTGGGGCTTCGGGTGAAGCTTTCTTT. Its protein is CSASEPGASGEAFF.

The CDR3 DNA sequence: TGTGCCAGTTACCATGGAGGAAGTCTCAAAGGCTACACCTTC. Protein product: CASYHGGSLKGYTF. The chain couples TRBV6-5 to TRBJ1-2; D not certain. The CDR3 consists of 14 residues. With 9 bases removed from V and 8 bases from J, the gap between germline ends came to 22 bases. Per germline, CDR1 MNHEY and CDR2 SVGAGI.

J is TRBJ2-7 and V is TRBV2; 7 positions match TRBD1. Trimming cost V 4 bases and J 4 bases; bases outside gene matches: 7. The CDR3 sequence is 14 residues long. Germline V gives CDR1 SNHLY, CDR2 FYNNEI. The CDR3 region has the DNA TGTGCCAGCAGTGGTTCGACAGGGCAGTACGAGCAGTACTTC. Protein product: CASSGSTGQYEQYF.

The genes are TRBV14 and TRBJ1-3; the match to TRBD1 covers 10 bases. CDR1 is SGHDN, CDR2 FVKESK, per germline. The ends lost 8 bases at V and 0 bases at J; junction bases unmatched: 4. This CDR3 has 15 amino acids. As DNA, the CDR3 is TGTGCCAGCGGGACAGGGGCGCTCTCTGGAAACACCATATATTTT. Its protein product is CASGTGALSGNTIYF.

V is TRBV3-1 (or the pseudogene TRBV3-2) and J is TRBJ2-4; D is unresolved. The CDR3 is made up of 14 amino acids. Trimming removed 1 base at V and 6 bases at J, with 10 bases between. Per germline, CDR1 LGHDT and CDR2 YNNKEL (reference sequence). CDR3 residues: CASSQAGGSNIQYF. CDR3 coding DNA: TGTGCCAGCAGCCAAGCTGGTGGCTCAAACATTCAGTACTTC.

The chain is built from TRBV7-2 and TRBJ1-5; D ambiguous. CDR3 length equals 15 residues. Trimming removed 5 bases from V and 9 bases from J, with 20 bases in between. Germline V gives CDR1 SGHTA, CDR2 FQGNSA. As DNA, the CDR3 is TGTGCCAGCAGCCTAAGACCCAGCCTCGAGGGGCCCCAGCATTTT. Amino acid sequence: CASSLRPSLEGPQHF.

This clone was detected a few times. V is TRBV9 and J is TRBJ1-5; 8 positions agree with TRBD1. Losses at the gene ends were 5 bases for V and 6 bases for J; bases not matched to a gene: 7. The CDR3 covers 14 residues. The germline CDR1 and CDR2 sequences are SGDLS and YYNGEE. CDR3 in amino acids: CASSHTGGLQPQHF. The CDR3 DNA is TGTGCCAGCAGTCATACAGGGGGACTTCAGCCCCAGCATTTT. Complete variable domain (other parts from reference TRBV9 and TRBJ1-5): DSGVTQTPKHLITATGQRVTLRCSPRSGDLSVYWYQQSLDQGLQFLIQYYNGEERAKGNILERFSAQQFPDLHSELNLSSLELGDSALYFCASSHTGGLQPQHFGDGTRLSIL.

The chain combines TRBV4-1 with TRBJ1-6, with D possibly being TRBD1 (5 bases). CDR1 and CDR2 (germline): MGHRA, YSYEKL. V was clipped by 2 bases and J by 2 bases, with 13 bases between them. This CDR3 is built from 17 residues. CDR3: CASSQQGGPTYNSPLHF. CDR3 sequence (DNA): TGCGCCAGCAGCCAACAGGGAGGGCCAACCTATAATTCACCCCTCCACTTT.

J is TRBJ1-2 and V is TRBV5-1; D ambiguous. V was pared by 6 bases and J by 9 bases, with 18 bases between. This CDR3 is built from 13 residues. Germline V CDR1 and CDR2: SGHRS, YFSETQ. The CDR3 DNA follows: TGCGCCAGCACCTCCAACCGTGAGGGCAGCTACACCTTC. This gives the protein CASTSNREGSYTF.

CDR3 protein: CASSAGQGGTYEQYF. CDR3 DNA: TGTGCCAGCAGCGCCGGACAGGGAGGGACCTACGAGCAGTACTTC. V is TRBV6-5 and J is TRBJ2-7, with D possibly TRBD1 on 8 matching bases. The CDR3 sequence is 15 residues long. Trimming stripped 6 bases from V and 2 bases from J, with 17 bases between. Germline V gene data show CDR1 as MNHEY and CDR2 as SVGAGI.

There are a few counts of this clone. CDR3 coding DNA: TGCGCCAGCAGCTTGGACAGGGATCCGTCCTATGGCTACACCTTC. It encodes CASSLDRDPSYGYTF. The chain couples TRBV5-1 to TRBJ1-2, with D tentatively TRBD1 (6 bases). Germline V gene lookup returns CDR1 SGHRS and CDR2 YFSETQ. The V and J ends lost 0 bases and 4 bases respectively, with 13 bases between them. CDR3 size: 15 residues.

The V call is TRBV7-9, the J call TRBJ2-3; weak D call: TRBD2 (7 bases). V dropped 1 base and J dropped 6 bases, with 17 bases sitting between them. The CDR3 is 16 amino acids. Germline lookup yields CDR1 SEHNR and CDR2 FQNEAQ (reference sequence). In DNA form, the CDR3 reads TGTGCCAGCAGCTTAGTTGGGGGGGCTCAATGGGATACGCAGTATTTT. This translates into CASSLVGGAQWDTQYF.

The genes are TRBV2 and TRBJ1-6; TRBD1 aligns across 7 bases. V trimming: 6 bases; J trimming: 9 bases; junction bases outside the gene matches: 11. The CDR3 has 15 residues. Germline values: CDR1 SNHLY, CDR2 FYNNEI. The CDR3: CASRLQQGWGSPLHF. In DNA, the CDR3 is TGTGCCAGCAGACTTCAACAGGGGTGGGGTTCACCCCTCCACTTT.

The V and J genes are TRBV11-2 and TRBJ1-4; 9 bases fit TRBD1. CDR1 and CDR2 (germline): SGHAT, FQNNGV. The CDR3 is 15 residues long. Unmatched junction bases numbered 7, after V lost 4 bases and J lost 7 bases. Here the CDR3 DNA reads TGTGCCAGCAGCTCGGACAGGGGATGGGGTGAAAAACTGTTTTTT. Translated: CASSSDRGWGEKLFF.

This clone was recorded only once. The chain recombines TRBV19 with TRBJ1-5; D ambiguous. The germline V and J ends were trimmed by 0 bases and 4 bases, with 16 bases remaining between them. The germline V gene has CDR1 LNHDA and CDR2 SQIVND (reference sequence). CDR3 length: 17 amino acids. As DNA, the CDR3 is TGTGCCAGTAGTATAGATCTTGACGGGTTTCGTAATCAGCCCCAGCATTTT. It translates to CASSIDLDGFRNQPQHF.

This clone has only a few counts. The chain employs TRBV12-3 or TRBV12-4 and TRBJ1-2, with unresolved D. The CDR3 sequence is 12 residues long. The V gene lost 4 bases and the J gene lost 1 base, with 4 bases spanning the gap. This chain's CDR3 is CASSSVNYGYTF. In DNA, the CDR3 is TGTGCCAGCAGTTCTGTTAACTATGGCTACACCTTC.

This rearrangement joins TRBV18 to TRBJ1-2; 8 nucleotides agree with TRBD1. Germline CDR1 and CDR2: KGHSH and LQKENI. This CDR3 contains 16 residues. The V segment lost 4 bases and the J segment 4 bases; nucleotides outside the gene matches: 11. The CDR3 coding sequence is TGTGCCAGCTCACTTCGAGGGACAGGATCCTTCTATGGCTACACCTTC. This gives the protein CASSLRGTGSFYGYTF. Complete variable domain (other parts from reference TRBV18 and TRBJ1-2): NAGVMQNPRHLVRRRGQEARLRCSPMKGHSHVYWYRQLPEEGLKFMVYLQKENIIDESGMPKERFSAEFPKEGPSILRIQQVVRGDSAAYFCASSLRGTGSFYGYTFGSGTRLTVV.

This clone was detected only once. Germline and junction disagree at one end, which may indicate a read error. V gene TRBV5-1 combines with J gene TRBJ2-2; 7 nucleotides match TRBD2. The CDR3 sequence is 14 residues long. Germline V lookup: CDR1 SGHRS, CDR2 YFSETQ. CDR3 sequence reads: CASSLGLTPGELFF. DNA for the CDR3: TGCGCCAGCAGTTTGGGACTAACCCCCGGGGAGCTGTTTTTT.

The gene calls are TRBV5-1 and TRBJ2-2, with D maybe TRBD2 (6 bases). Germline assignment: CDR1 SGHRS and CDR2 YFSETQ. The CDR3 extends over 16 amino acids. V lost 0 bases, J lost 1 base, and 10 bases lay in between. CDR3 loop: CASSLGPAGNTGELFF. For the CDR3, the DNA is TGCGCCAGCAGCTTGGGCCCAGCGGGGAACACCGGGGAGCTGTTTTTT.